This T cell receptor (beta chain) is drawn from a study of blood T cell repertoires in COVID-19. Study details: Acute-phase and convalescent COVID-19 samples originated in the United States, Italy and Spain.

Study processing details: It was from reference gene primer amplification that nucleated cell counts were estimated. Method: immunoSEQ multiplex PCR; TCRdb's copy keeps in-frame clones and lacks some. V, J and clone size reflect that table, while D and trimming were determined from the DNA. Counted here are 210,000 or so clones, over 75% occurring once; the ten biggest clones make up about 5%. V was pared by 2 bases and J by 4 bases, with 5 bases between. This CDR3 is 13 amino acids long. From germline, CDR1 is MNHEY and CDR2 SVGEGT. The sequence derives from a woman aged 40 to 50 with acute or convalescent COVID-19. The sample was peripheral blood. V usage is TRBV6-2 or TRBV6-3 and J usage is TRBJ2-2; D is unresolved. CDR3 sequence reads: CASSYRSTGELFF. In DNA, the CDR3 is TGTGCCAGCAGTTACCGGAGCACCGGGGAGCTGTTTTTT.